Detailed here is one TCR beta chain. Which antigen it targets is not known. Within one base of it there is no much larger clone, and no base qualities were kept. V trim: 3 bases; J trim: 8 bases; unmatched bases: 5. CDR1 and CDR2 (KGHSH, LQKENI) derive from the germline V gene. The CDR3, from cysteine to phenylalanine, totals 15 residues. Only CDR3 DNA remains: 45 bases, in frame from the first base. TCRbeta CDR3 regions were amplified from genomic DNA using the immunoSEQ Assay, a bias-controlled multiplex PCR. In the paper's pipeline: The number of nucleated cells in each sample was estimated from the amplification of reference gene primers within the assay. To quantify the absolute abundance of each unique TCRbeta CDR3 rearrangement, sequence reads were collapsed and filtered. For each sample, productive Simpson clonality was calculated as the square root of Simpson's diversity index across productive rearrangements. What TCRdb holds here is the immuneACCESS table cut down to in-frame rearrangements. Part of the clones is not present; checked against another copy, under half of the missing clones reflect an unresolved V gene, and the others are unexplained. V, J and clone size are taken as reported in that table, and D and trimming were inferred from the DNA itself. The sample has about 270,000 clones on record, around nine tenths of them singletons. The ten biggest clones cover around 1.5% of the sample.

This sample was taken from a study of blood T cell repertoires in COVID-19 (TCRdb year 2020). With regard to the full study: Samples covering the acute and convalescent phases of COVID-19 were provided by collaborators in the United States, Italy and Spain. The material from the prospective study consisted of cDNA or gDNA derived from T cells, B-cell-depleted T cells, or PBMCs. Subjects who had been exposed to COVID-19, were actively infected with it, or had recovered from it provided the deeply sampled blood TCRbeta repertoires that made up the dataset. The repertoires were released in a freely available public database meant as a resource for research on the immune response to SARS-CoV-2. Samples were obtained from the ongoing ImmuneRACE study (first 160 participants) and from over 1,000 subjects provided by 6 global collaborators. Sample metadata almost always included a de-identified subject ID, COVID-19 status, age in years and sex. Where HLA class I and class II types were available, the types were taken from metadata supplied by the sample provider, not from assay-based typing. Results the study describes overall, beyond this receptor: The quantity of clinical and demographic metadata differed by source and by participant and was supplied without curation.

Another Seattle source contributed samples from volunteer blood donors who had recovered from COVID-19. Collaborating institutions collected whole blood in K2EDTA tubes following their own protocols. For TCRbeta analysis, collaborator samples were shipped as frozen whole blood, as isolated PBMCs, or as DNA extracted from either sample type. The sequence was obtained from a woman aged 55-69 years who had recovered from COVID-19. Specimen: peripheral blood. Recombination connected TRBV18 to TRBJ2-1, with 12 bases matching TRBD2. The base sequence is TGTGCCAGCTCACCCCCGTCTAGCGGGGGGGATGAGCAGTTCTTC. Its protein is CASSPPSSGGDEQFF.